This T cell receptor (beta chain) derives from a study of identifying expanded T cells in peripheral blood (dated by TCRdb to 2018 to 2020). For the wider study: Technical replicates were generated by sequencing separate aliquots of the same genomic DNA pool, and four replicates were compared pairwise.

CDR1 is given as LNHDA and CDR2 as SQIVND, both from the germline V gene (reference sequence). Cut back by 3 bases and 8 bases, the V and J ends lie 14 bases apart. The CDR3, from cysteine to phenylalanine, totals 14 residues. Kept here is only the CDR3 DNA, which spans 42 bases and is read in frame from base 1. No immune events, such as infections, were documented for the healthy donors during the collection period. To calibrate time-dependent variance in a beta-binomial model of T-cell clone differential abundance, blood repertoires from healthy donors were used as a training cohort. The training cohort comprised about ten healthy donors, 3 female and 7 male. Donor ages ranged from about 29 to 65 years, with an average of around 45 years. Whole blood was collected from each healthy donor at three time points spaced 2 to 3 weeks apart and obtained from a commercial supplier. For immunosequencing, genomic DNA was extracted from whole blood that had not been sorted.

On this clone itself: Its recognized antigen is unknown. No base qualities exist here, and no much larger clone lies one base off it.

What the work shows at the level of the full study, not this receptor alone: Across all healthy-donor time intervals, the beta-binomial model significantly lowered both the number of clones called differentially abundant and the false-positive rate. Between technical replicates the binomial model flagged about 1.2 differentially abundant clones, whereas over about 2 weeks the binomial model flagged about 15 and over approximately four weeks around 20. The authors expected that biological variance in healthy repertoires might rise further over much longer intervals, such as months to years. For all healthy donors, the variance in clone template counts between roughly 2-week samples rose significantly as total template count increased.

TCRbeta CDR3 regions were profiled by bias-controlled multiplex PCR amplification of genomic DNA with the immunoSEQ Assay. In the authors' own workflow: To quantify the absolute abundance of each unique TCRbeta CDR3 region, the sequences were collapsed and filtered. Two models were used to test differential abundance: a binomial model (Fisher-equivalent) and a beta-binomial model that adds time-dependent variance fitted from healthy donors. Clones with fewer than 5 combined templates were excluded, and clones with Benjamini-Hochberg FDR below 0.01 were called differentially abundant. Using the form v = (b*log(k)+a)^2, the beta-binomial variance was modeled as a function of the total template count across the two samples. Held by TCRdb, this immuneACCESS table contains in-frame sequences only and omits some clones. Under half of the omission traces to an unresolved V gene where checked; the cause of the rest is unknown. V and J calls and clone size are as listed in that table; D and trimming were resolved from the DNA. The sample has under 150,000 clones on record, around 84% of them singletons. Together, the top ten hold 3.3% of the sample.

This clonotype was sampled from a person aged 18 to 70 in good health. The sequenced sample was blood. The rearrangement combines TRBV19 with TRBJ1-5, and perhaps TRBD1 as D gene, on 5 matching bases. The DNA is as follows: TGTGCCAGTAGTATCGGGGCCGCGGTCAAGCCCCAGCATTTT. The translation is CASSIGAAVKPQHF. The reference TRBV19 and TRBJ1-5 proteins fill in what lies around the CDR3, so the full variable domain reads DGGITQSPKYLFRKEGQNVTLSCEQNLNHDAMYWYRQDPGQGLRLIYYSQIVNDFQKGDIAEGYSVSREKKESFPLTVTSAQKNPTAFYLCASSIGAAVKPQHFGDGTRLSIL.